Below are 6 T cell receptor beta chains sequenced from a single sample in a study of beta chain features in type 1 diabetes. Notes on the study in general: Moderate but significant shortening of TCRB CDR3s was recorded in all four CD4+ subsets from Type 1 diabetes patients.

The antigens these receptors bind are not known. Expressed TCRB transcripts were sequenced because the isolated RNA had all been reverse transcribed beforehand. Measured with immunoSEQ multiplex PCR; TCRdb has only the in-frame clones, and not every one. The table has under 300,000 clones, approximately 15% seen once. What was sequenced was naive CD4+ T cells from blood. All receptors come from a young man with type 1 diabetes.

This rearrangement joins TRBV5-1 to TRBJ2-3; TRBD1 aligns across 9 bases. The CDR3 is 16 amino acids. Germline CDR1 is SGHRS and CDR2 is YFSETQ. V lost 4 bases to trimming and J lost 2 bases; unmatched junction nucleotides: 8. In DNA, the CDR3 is TGCGCCAGCAGCCGCCTAGGACAGGGGTTCACAGATACGCAGTATTTT. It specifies CASSRLGQGFTDTQYF.

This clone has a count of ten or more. The CDR3 here is CAWGDNSPLHF. CDR3 DNA sequence: TGTGCCTGGGGAGATAATTCACCCCTCCACTTT. V gene TRBV30 combines with J gene TRBJ1-6, with no clear D. With 5 bases removed from V and 5 bases from J, the gap between germline ends came to 4 bases. Germline V gene sequence: CDR1 GTSNPN, CDR2 SVGIG (reference sequence). This CDR3 has 11 residues.

The CDR3 loop is CASSYSPGGYGYTF. CDR3 DNA sequence: TGTGCCAGCAGTTACTCGCCAGGGGGCTATGGCTACACCTTC. This chain uses TRBV6-5 with TRBJ1-2; 7 nucleotides match TRBD1. The V segment lost 0 bases and the J segment 4 bases; nucleotides outside the gene matches: 2. The CDR3 sequence is 14 residues long. Germline V gene data show CDR1 as MNHEY and CDR2 as SVGAGI.

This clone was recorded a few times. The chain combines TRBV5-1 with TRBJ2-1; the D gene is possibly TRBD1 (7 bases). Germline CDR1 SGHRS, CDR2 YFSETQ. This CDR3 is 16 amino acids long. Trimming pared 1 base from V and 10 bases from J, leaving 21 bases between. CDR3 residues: CASSLRTGGGGGEQFF. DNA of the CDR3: TGCGCCAGCAGCTTGCGGACAGGCGGAGGGGGTGGGGAGCAGTTCTTC.

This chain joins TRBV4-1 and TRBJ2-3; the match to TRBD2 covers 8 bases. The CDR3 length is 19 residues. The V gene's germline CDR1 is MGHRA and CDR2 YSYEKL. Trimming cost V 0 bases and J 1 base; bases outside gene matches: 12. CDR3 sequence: CASSQERREAHFGTDTQYF. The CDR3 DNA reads TGCGCCAGCAGCCAAGAAAGGCGGGAGGCCCATTTTGGCACAGATACGCAGTATTTT.

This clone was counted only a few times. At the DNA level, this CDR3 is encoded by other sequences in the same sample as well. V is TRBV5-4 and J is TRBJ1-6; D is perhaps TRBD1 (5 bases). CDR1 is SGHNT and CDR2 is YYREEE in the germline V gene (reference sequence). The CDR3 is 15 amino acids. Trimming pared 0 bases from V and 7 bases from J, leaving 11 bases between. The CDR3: CASSLAGTGNSPLHF. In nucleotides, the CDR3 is TGTGCCAGCAGCTTGGCCGGGACTGGGAATTCACCCCTCCACTTT.